This entry describes one T cell receptor (beta chain). Its antigen is unidentified. The data stem from a study of T-cell memory formation after mild COVID-19. As for the study in general: Largely donor-specific TCR clusters were found. Study-level results: Several responding clones turned up in pre-infection memory, indicating that cross-reactive memory may have taken part. CD4+ contracting clones lay mainly in CM and EM, CD8+ ones in EMRA.

The authors produced TCR alpha and TCR beta cDNA libraries with sample barcodes and UMIs by 5'RACE using constant-segment primers. A single record per CDR3 protein comes from TCRdb applying MiXCR to the 5' RACE reads. The data show hundreds of thousands of distinct CDR3 sequences, approximately 15% seen once. Germline V gene sequence: CDR1 SQVTM, CDR2 ANQGSEA. V was pared by 6 bases and J by 6 bases, with 13 bases of the junction left unmatched. The CDR3 is made up of 16 amino acids. Material: PBMCs or a T cell subset sorted from them (not recorded which). The rearrangement joins TRBV29-1 to TRBJ2-7, with 14 bases identical to TRBD2. The sequence came from an adult woman who had mild COVID-19 (a few samples of this study predate the infection). Cell type and time point are not known. CDR3: CSVANPGLAGAGEQYF. The CDR3 DNA follows: TGCAGCGTGGCGAACCCGGGACTAGCGGGAGCTGGCGAGCAGTACTTC.